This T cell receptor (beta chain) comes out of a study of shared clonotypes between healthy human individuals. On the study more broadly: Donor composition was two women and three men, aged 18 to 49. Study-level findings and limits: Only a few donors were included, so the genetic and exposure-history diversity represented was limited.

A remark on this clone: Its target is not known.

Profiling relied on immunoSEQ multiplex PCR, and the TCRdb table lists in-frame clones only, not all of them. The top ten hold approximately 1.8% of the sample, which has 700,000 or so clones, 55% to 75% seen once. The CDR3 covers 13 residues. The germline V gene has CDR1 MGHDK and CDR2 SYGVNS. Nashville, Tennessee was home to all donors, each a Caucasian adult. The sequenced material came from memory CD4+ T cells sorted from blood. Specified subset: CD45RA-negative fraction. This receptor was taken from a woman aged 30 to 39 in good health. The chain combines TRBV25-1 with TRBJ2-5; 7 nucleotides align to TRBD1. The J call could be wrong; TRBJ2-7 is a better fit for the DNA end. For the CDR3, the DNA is TGTGCCAGCAGTGGGGGACAGCTCTACGAGCAGTACTTC. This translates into CASSGGQLYEQYF.